The 32 T cell receptor beta chains below were found in one sample sequenced in a study of identical twins. TCRdb analysed the 5' RACE reads with MiXCR anew, one entry per CDR3 protein. The sample carries fewer than 350,000 distinct CDR3 sequences, more than 6.5% recorded once. These same records also appear under a second study, on yellow fever vaccine responses in identical twins.

The source material was memory (CD45RO+) T cells sorted from blood. These receptor sequences come from a young woman in good health.

A word on this clonotype: An end of the junction does not agree with germline; a read error may underlie this. CDR3 nucleotide sequence: TGTGCCATCAGTTTGGGCGGGAGCGGTACAGATACGCAGTATTTT. It yields the protein CAISLGGSGTDTQYF. The gene calls are TRBV28 and TRBJ2-3, with TRBD2 matching 7 bases. The CDR3 runs to 15 residues. Germline CDR1 reads MDHEN; CDR2 reads SYDVKM. Variable domain in full (rest from reference TRBV28 and TRBJ2-3): DVKVTQSSRYLVKRTGEKVFLECVQDMDHENMFWYRQDPGLGLRLIYFSYDVKMKEKGDIPEGYSVSREKKERFSLILESASTNQTSMYLCAISLGGSGTDTQYFGPGTRLTVL.

This clonotype has only a few counts. V usage is TRBV6-1 and J usage is TRBJ2-1; 11 nucleotides agree with TRBD2. Germline loops: CDR1 MNHNS, CDR2 SASEGT. The CDR3 is 15 residues long. V dropped 7 bases and J dropped 2; count of bases not matched to a gene: 4. CDR3 DNA sequence: TGTGCCAGCACTCTAGCGGGAGGACCCTACAATGAGCAGTTCTTC. Residues: CASTLAGGPYNEQFF.

This chain uses TRBV12-5 with TRBJ2-1; TRBD1 matches at 7 bases. The J segment lost 4 bases and the V segment lost 3 bases, leaving 3 bases of the junction unmatched. Germline loops: CDR1 LGHNT, CDR2 FRNRAP. This CDR3 contains 14 residues. The CDR3 sequence: CASGLGGDYNEQFF. DNA for the CDR3: TGTGCTAGTGGTTTAGGGGGCGATTACAATGAGCAGTTCTTC.

V and J are TRBV2 and TRBJ2-1; TRBD1 is a possible D gene (6 bases). The germline V and J ends were trimmed by 10 bases and 10 bases, with 11 bases remaining between them. CDR3 size: 10 residues. The germline V gene encodes CDR1 SNHLY and CDR2 FYNNEI. CDR3 residues: CATQGQEQFF. In nucleotides, the CDR3 is TGTGCCACCCAAGGACAGGAGCAGTTCTTC.

This clonotype occurred many times. This chain uses TRBV12-3 or TRBV12-4 with TRBJ2-7; a possible D gene is TRBD2 (6 bases). Trimming shortened V by 2 bases and J by 13 bases, and 18 bases separated the two germline ends. This CDR3 has 13 residues. The CDR3 loop reads CASSLSRGLNLYV. In DNA form, the CDR3 reads TGTGCCAGCAGTTTATCGCGGGGACTTAATCTATACGTC.

This clonotype was seen more than once but under ten times. The chain recombines TRBV2 with TRBJ1-4, with D possibly matching TRBD1 (6 bases). Germline V gene lookup returns CDR1 SNHLY and CDR2 FYNNEI. The V and J ends lost 2 bases and 7 bases respectively, with 14 bases between them. CDR3 length: 15 residues. The CDR3 loop reads CASSERGTTSEKLFF. As DNA, the CDR3 is TGTGCCAGCAGTGAAAGGGGGACAACAAGTGAAAAACTGTTTTTT.

This clonotype was picked up many times. The chain couples TRBV11-2 to TRBJ2-3; 10 bases agree with TRBD1. Germline V gene lookup returns CDR1 SGHAT and CDR2 FQNNGV. V gave up 5 bases and J gave up 5 bases; unmatched junction bases: 4. The CDR3 extends over 14 amino acids. Here the CDR3 reads CASSRDRGRDTQYF. CDR3 DNA sequence: TGTGCCAGCAGCCGGGACAGGGGTCGAGATACGCAGTATTTT.

J is TRBJ2-3 and V is TRBV12-3 or TRBV12-4, with D tentatively TRBD1 (6 bases). V was cut by 3 bases and J by 2 bases, with 9 bases left in between. This CDR3 is built from 14 residues. CDR3 nucleotide sequence: TGTGCCAGCAGTTTGCGACAGGCCACAGATACGCAGTATTTT. Its translation: CASSLRQATDTQYF.

The table lists this clonotype with many counts. V and J are TRBV15 and TRBJ2-5, with 10 bases fitting TRBD2. Trimming at V came to 2 bases and at J to 0 bases, leaving 9 bases not matched to a gene. CDR3 size: 18 residues. Germline V gives CDR1 LNHNV, CDR2 YYDKDF (reference sequence). CDR3 coding DNA: TGTGCCACCAGCAGATTAAACTTTAGCGGGGGGTACCAAGAGACCCAGTACTTC. Amino acids: CATSRLNFSGGYQETQYF. The full variable domain, with the rest looked up from reference TRBV15 and TRBJ2-5, is DAMVIQNPRYQVTQFGKPVTLSCSQTLNHNVMYWYQQKSSQAPKLLFHYYDKDFNNEADTPDNFQSRRPNTSFCFLDIRSPGLGDTAMYLCATSRLNFSGGYQETQYFGPGTRLLVL.

The chain uses TRBV9 and TRBJ2-3; TRBD2 agrees at 15 bases. V was clipped by 5 bases and J by 1 base; unmatched bases: 5. The CDR3 totals 17 residues. Looked up from germline, CDR1 is SGDLS and CDR2 is YYNGEE. As DNA, the CDR3 is TGTGCCAGCAGTGGGACTAGCGGGGGGCCCGGCACAGATACGCAGTATTTT. The encoded protein is CASSGTSGGPGTDTQYF.

This clonotype has a handful of counts. In DNA, the CDR3 is TGCAGTGCTAGTCGCACTAGCGGGAGGGCCTTCCACGAGCAGTACTTC. It encodes CSASRTSGRAFHEQYF. The genes are TRBV20-1 and TRBJ2-7, with TRBD2 matching 13 bases. Germline CDR1 reads DFQATT; CDR2 reads SNEGSKA (reference sequence). Trimming took 3 bases from V and 5 from J; bases not matched to a gene: 10. The CDR3 totals 16 residues.

This clonotype has a count of ten or more. CDR3 protein: CASSKDRDRVRGYTF. CDR3 sequence (DNA): TGTGCCAGTAGTAAGGACCGGGACAGGGTTCGCGGCTACACCTTC. The chain joins TRBV19 to TRBJ1-2; 9 positions match TRBD1. Unmatched junction bases numbered 11, after V lost 4 bases and J lost 8 bases. CDR3 length: 15 residues. Germline CDR1 LNHDA, CDR2 SQIVND (reference sequence).

V is TRBV6-6 and J is TRBJ2-5; possibly TRBD2 for D (6 bases). The CDR3 is 13 amino acids. The V gene lost 2 bases and the J gene lost 5 bases, with 9 bases spanning the gap. The germline V gene encodes CDR1 MNHNY and CDR2 SVGAGI (reference sequence). In DNA form, the CDR3 reads TGTGCCAGCAGTTACGAGGGAGGCGAGACCCAGTACTTC. This translates into CASSYEGGETQYF.

This clonotype was seen ten or more times. The CDR3, as DNA: TGTGCCAGCAGCCGCGGACAGGGGTTGTATGAAAAACTGTTTTTT. Its translation is CASSRGQGLYEKLFF. The chain recombines TRBV3-1 with TRBJ1-4; 9 nucleotides match TRBD1. Germline trimming cut 4 bases from V and 6 bases from J; bases unmatched to any gene: 6. Germline lookup yields CDR1 LGHDT and CDR2 YNNKEL (reference sequence). The CDR3 spans 15 residues.

The table lists this clonotype with a few counts. The rearrangement joins TRBV11-2 to TRBJ2-7; D is unresolved. CDR1 and CDR2 (germline): SGHAT, FQNNGV. This CDR3 has 15 amino acids. V was pared by 2 bases and J by 6 bases, with 17 bases between. CDR3 region: CASSLKALRVVEQYF. The CDR3 DNA is TGTGCCAGCAGCTTAAAGGCACTTAGGGTTGTCGAGCAGTACTTC.

V gene TRBV28 combines with J gene TRBJ2-7; TRBD2 matches 8 bases. Trimming at V came to 7 bases and at J to 0 bases, leaving 5 bases not matched to a gene. Germline V CDR1 and CDR2: MDHEN, SYDVKM. The CDR3 contains 14 residues. This CDR3 reads CASKTSGSSYEQYF. The CDR3 nucleotides read TGTGCCAGCAAAACTAGCGGCAGCTCCTACGAGCAGTACTTC.

This clonotype was seen many times. This chain uses TRBV5-1 with TRBJ2-3; a possible D gene is TRBD2 (5 bases). The CDR3 has 14 amino acids. Trimming removed 5 bases at V and 2 bases at J, with 12 bases between. Per the germline V gene, CDR1 is SGHRS and CDR2 is YFSETQ. The CDR3 is CASRTNDNTDTQYF. CDR3 coding DNA: TGCGCCAGCAGGACTAACGATAACACAGATACGCAGTATTTT.

This clonotype has ten or more counts. The chain uses TRBV7-3 and TRBJ2-1; no clear D gene. From germline, CDR1 is SGHTA and CDR2 FQGTGA. V shed 5 bases and J shed 5 bases, with 13 bases lying between them. The CDR3 totals 14 residues. CDR3 DNA: TGTGCCAGCAGCCCCGGAATTAGTAACAATGAGCAGTTCTTC. Its protein product is CASSPGISNNEQFF.

V gene TRBV6-1 combines with J gene TRBJ1-1, with 9 bases lining up with TRBD1. The CDR3 contains 16 residues. With 6 bases clipped from V and 0 bases from J, the junction kept 8 bases outside the gene matches. CDR1 and CDR2 (germline): MNHNS, SASEGT. The CDR3, as DNA: TGTGCCAGCAGACCCGGGACAGGGCCCATGAACACTGAAGCTTTCTTT. Protein sequence: CASRPGTGPMNTEAFF.

The V and J genes are TRBV3-1 and TRBJ2-2, with TRBD1 matching 12 bases. Germline values: CDR1 LGHDT, CDR2 YNNKEL (reference sequence). The CDR3 is 15 residues long. Unmatched junction bases numbered 2, after V lost 3 bases and J lost 6 bases. This CDR3 reads CASSHGTGGPGELFF. The CDR3 bases are TGTGCCAGCAGCCATGGGACAGGGGGCCCCGGGGAGCTGTTTTTT.

The chain has TRBV5-1 and TRBJ2-7, with 9 bases lining up with TRBD2. There are 15 residues in the CDR3. V gave up 2 bases and J gave up 4 bases; unmatched junction bases: 7. CDR1 and CDR2 (germline): SGHRS, YFSETQ. CDR3 DNA sequence: TGCGCCAGCAGCTTCGGGGCGGGAGGGGGATACGAGCAGTACTTC. Translating it yields CASSFGAGGGYEQYF.

The table lists this clonotype with a few counts. The chain carries TRBV28 and TRBJ1-6; 9 bases are a match to TRBD1. The CDR3 spans 15 residues. Unmatched junction bases numbered 10, after V lost 6 bases and J lost 10 bases. Germline-derived CDR1 and CDR2 are MDHEN and SYDVKM. The CDR3 here is CASSEGTGSGSPLHF. The CDR3 DNA sequence: TGTGCCAGCAGCGAGGGGACAGGGTCAGGATCACCCCTCCACTTT.

Only a few counts were recorded for this clonotype. The chain is built from TRBV7-2 and TRBJ2-7; D possibly matches TRBD1 or TRBD2 (7 bases each). The V gene's germline CDR1 is SGHTA and CDR2 FQGNSA. The CDR3 contains 14 residues. V shed 5 bases and J shed 6 bases, with 17 bases lying between them. CDR3 nucleotide sequence: TGTGCCAGCAGCCAGGGGGAGGGCCTCCTCGAGCAGTACTTC. Translation gives CASSQGEGLLEQYF.

This clonotype has a count of ten or more. The rearrangement uses TRBV6-1 and TRBJ1-1, with D unresolved. Germline-derived CDR1 and CDR2 are MNHNS and SASEGT. This CDR3 comprises 14 residues. V gave up 6 bases and J gave up 5 bases, with 16 bases separating them. In nucleotides, the CDR3 is TGTGCCAGCAGCACCCAGTTTGGTGGGACTGAAGCTTTCTTT. Translated, it gives CASSTQFGGTEAFF.

This clonotype was seen repeatedly, ten times or more. This rearrangement joins TRBV20-1 to TRBJ2-2; D unresolved. Germline lookup yields CDR1 DFQATT and CDR2 SNEGSKA (reference sequence). Trimming pared 1 base from V and 6 bases from J, leaving 12 bases between. CDR3 size: 14 residues. CDR3 sequence reads: CSARARVMAGELFF. In DNA form, the CDR3 reads TGCAGTGCTAGAGCTAGGGTTATGGCCGGGGAGCTGTTTTTT.

There are a few counts of this clonotype. This chain joins TRBV6-5 and TRBJ2-6; 7 nucleotides agree with TRBD2. J gave up 4 bases and V 2 bases, and 5 bases lay outside the gene matches. Germline CDR1 MNHEY, CDR2 SVGAGI. The CDR3 sequence is 16 residues long. The CDR3 reads CASSYTGGAGANVLTF. In DNA, the CDR3 is TGTGCCAGCAGTTACACGGGGGGAGCCGGGGCCAACGTCCTGACTTTC.

The chain's CDR3 is CASSSQQGYEQYF. The CDR3 DNA reads TGTGCCAGCAGCTCGCAACAGGGGTACGAGCAGTACTTC. The genes are TRBV7-6 and TRBJ2-7, with TRBD1 identical over 7 bases. The length of the CDR3 is 13 residues. CDR1 and CDR2 (germline): SGHVS, FNYEAQ. Unmatched junction bases numbered 4, after V lost 4 bases and J lost 4 bases.

This clonotype has a handful of counts. The rearrangement joins TRBV27 to TRBJ2-1; 16 bases are a match to TRBD2. CDR3 length equals 18 residues. V lost 3 bases to trimming and J lost 8 bases; unmatched junction nucleotides: 10. Germline CDR1 is MNHEY and CDR2 is SMNVEV (reference sequence). The CDR3 sequence is CASSLQGTSGRAIDEQFF. CDR3 in DNA: TGTGCCAGCAGTTTGCAAGGGACTAGCGGGAGGGCCATCGATGAGCAGTTCTTC.

The V gene is TRBV5-5, the J gene TRBJ2-1; 14 bases are a match to TRBD2. Germline values: CDR1 SGHKS, CDR2 YYEKEE (reference sequence). V lost 0 bases and J lost 5; bases outside the gene matches: 1. The CDR3 runs to 16 residues. CDR3 sequence: CASSLGGLAGDNEQFF. CDR3 nucleotide sequence: TGTGCCAGCAGCTTGGGGGGACTAGCGGGGGACAATGAGCAGTTCTTC. Full variable domain (outside the CDR3, taken from reference TRBV5-5 and TRBJ2-1): DAGVTQSPTHLIKTRGQQVTLRCSPISGHKSVSWYQQVLGQGPQFIFQYYEKEERGRGNFPDRFSARQFPNYSSELNVNALLLGDSALYLCASSLGGLAGDNEQFFGPGTRLTVL.

This clonotype was seen ten or more times. The genes are TRBV3-1 and TRBJ1-6; 8 nucleotides align to TRBD1. Losses at the gene ends were 2 bases for V and 9 bases for J; bases not matched to a gene: 6. This CDR3 has 15 amino acids. Germline CDR1 and CDR2: LGHDT and YNNKEL (reference sequence). The CDR3: CASSQSGDRRSPLHF. In nucleotides, the CDR3 is TGTGCCAGCAGCCAAAGCGGGGACAGGCGTTCACCCCTCCACTTT.

In this sample, this clonotype turned up a few times. The rearrangement joins TRBV9 to TRBJ2-3, with D unclear. Trimming cost V 4 bases and J 0 bases, with 9 bases left between them. This CDR3 has 14 residues. Germline CDR1 is SGDLS and CDR2 is YYNGEE. The CDR3 is CASSLISSTDTQYF. DNA of the CDR3: TGTGCCAGCAGCTTGATTTCGAGCACAGATACGCAGTATTTT.

The V and J genes are TRBV20-1 and TRBJ2-3; 8 bases are a match to TRBD1. V was clipped by 3 bases and J by 14 bases; unmatched bases: 13. Germline V gene lookup returns CDR1 DFQATT and CDR2 SNEGSKA (reference sequence). CDR3 size: 13 residues. The CDR3 DNA reads TGCAGTGCTAGGGTGGGACAGGCCCTTCTGTCGTATTTT. Protein product: CSARVGQALLSYF.